This record covers a single T cell receptor beta chain. Its specificity is unknown. Germline CDR1 is LGHNA and CDR2 is YNFKEQ. The CDR3 is made up of 16 amino acids. Unmatched junction bases numbered 5, after V lost 0 bases and J lost 4 bases. This sample stems from a study of beta chain features in type 1 diabetes. TCRB transcripts that were expressed got sequenced, as all of the isolated RNA had been reverse transcribed. Some 3.6 million reads per sample were averaged for naive, central memory and regulatory samples. The table came from immunoSEQ multiplex PCR; TCRdb's copy has only in-frame clones and leaves some out. Here the sample spans some 150,000 clones, 8.5% to 12% being singletons. Study results and limitations: Cells with high TCR expression could be over-represented by cDNA sequencing.

This rearrangement joins TRBV4-2 to TRBJ2-5, with 10 positions matching TRBD2. The sequence came from a man younger than 35 in good health. Sequencing was carried out using naive CD4+ T cells from blood. CDR3 bases: TGTGCCAGCAGCCAAGATGGGACTAGCGAGGCAGAGACCCAGTACTTC. This encodes CASSQDGTSEAETQYF.